One and the same sample provided the 9 T cell receptor beta chains below, sequenced in a study of cytomegalovirus exposure and HLA in healthy donors. The repertoire was sequenced with immunoSEQ multiplex PCR; TCRdb's copy has only in-frame clones and lacks some. The table records some 250,000 clones, around 87% of them present only once. The sample consisted of PBMCs. These receptors were collected from a woman under 30 in good health and CMV-seronegative.

The chain carries TRBV15 and TRBJ1-5; 7 bases fit TRBD1. Germline V gene lookup returns CDR1 LNHNV and CDR2 YYDKDF (reference sequence). The ends lost 1 base at V and 6 bases at J; junction bases unmatched: 3. The CDR3 is 14 amino acids. CDR3 in amino acids: CATSRGTGGQPQHF. The CDR3 DNA reads as TGTGCCACCAGCAGAGGGACAGGTGGTCAGCCCCAGCATTTT.

This clone showed up just once. The chain recombines TRBV13 with TRBJ2-2; D is perhaps TRBD2 (6 bases). The germline gives CDR1 PRHDT, CDR2 FYEKMQ (reference sequence). The CDR3 runs 16 residues. With 2 bases removed from V and 0 bases from J, the gap between germline ends came to 10 bases. The CDR3 protein is CASSLWDFSNTGELFF. In DNA form, the CDR3 reads TGTGCCAGCAGCTTATGGGACTTCTCGAACACCGGGGAGCTGTTTTTT.

The J gene is TRBJ2-1, the V gene TRBV4-3; D gene unclear. The CDR3 covers 12 residues. Germline V lookup: CDR1 LGHNA, CDR2 YSLEER. The V and J ends lost 0 bases and 12 bases respectively, with 9 bases between them. The CDR3 sequence is CASSQEFGGQFF. CDR3 in DNA: TGCGCCAGCAGCCAAGAGTTTGGCGGGCAGTTCTTC.

The rearrangement joins TRBV6-5 to TRBJ1-1, with 7 bases identical to TRBD1. This CDR3 has 14 amino acids. Germline loops: CDR1 MNHEY, CDR2 SVGAGI. V shed 6 bases and J 0 bases; nucleotides not matched to a gene: 4. The CDR3: CASRTGAMNTEAFF. The CDR3 bases are TGTGCCAGCAGAACAGGGGCCATGAACACTGAAGCTTTCTTT.

This sequence joins TRBV5-6 and TRBJ1-4; a possible D gene is TRBD1 (5 bases). The CDR3 contains 15 residues. With 0 bases removed from V and 7 bases from J, the gap between germline ends came to 13 bases. From germline, CDR1 is SGHDT and CDR2 YYEEEE. The CDR3 coding sequence is TGTGCCAGCAGCTTGGTATCAGGGCGAGGTGAAAAACTGTTTTTT. It specifies CASSLVSGRGEKLFF.

This clone was observed once. The chain is built from TRBV5-4 and TRBJ2-7, with D perhaps TRBD1 (6 bases). The length of the CDR3 is 17 residues. V was clipped by 1 base and J by 5 bases, with 22 bases between them. Germline V gives CDR1 SGHNT, CDR2 YYREEE (reference sequence). The CDR3 loop reads CASSLPPLAQGLNEQYF. DNA of the CDR3: TGTGCCAGCAGCTTGCCACCGTTGGCACAGGGTCTCAACGAGCAGTACTTC. The complete variable domain, with remaining parts taken from reference TRBV5-4 and TRBJ2-7, reads ETGVTQSPTHLIKTRGQQVTLRCSSQSGHNTVSWYQQALGQGPQFIFQYYREEENGRGNFPPRFSGLQFPNYSSELNVNALELDDSALYLCASSLPPLAQGLNEQYFGPGTRLTVT.

This clone was seen a few times. CDR3 coding DNA: TGCGCCAGCAGCACACAAACCTCTCTCAGGGTTAAGGATTCACCCCTCCACTTT. Translation gives CASSTQTSLRVKDSPLHF. The V and J genes are TRBV4-1 and TRBJ1-6; D might be TRBD1 (5 bases). Trimming shortened V by 5 bases and J by 8 bases, and 25 bases separated the two germline ends. The CDR3 runs 18 residues. The germline V gene has CDR1 MGHRA and CDR2 YSYEKL.

This clone came up once. V and J are TRBV7-9 and TRBJ2-7, with TRBD2 matching over 9 bases. The length of the CDR3 is 15 residues. Losses at the gene ends were 4 bases for V and 4 bases for J; bases not matched to a gene: 8. CDR1 and CDR2 from the germline V gene are SEHNR and FQNEAQ (reference sequence). The CDR3 nucleotides read TGTGCCAGCAGCTGGGGGGCTAGCGGGGAGTACGAGCAGTACTTC. It is translated as CASSWGASGEYEQYF.

Regarding this clone: Other DNA sequences of this sample code for an identical CDR3. The rearrangement uses TRBV4-1 and TRBJ2-1; the D gene is possibly TRBD2 (6 bases). CDR1 is MGHRA, CDR2 YSYEKL, per germline. The CDR3 runs 14 residues. V lost 1 base and J lost 5, with 9 bases in between. The CDR3 nucleotides are TGCGCCAGCAGCCAAGTTGGCGGGGACAATGAGCAGTTCTTC. Translating it yields CASSQVGGDNEQFF.